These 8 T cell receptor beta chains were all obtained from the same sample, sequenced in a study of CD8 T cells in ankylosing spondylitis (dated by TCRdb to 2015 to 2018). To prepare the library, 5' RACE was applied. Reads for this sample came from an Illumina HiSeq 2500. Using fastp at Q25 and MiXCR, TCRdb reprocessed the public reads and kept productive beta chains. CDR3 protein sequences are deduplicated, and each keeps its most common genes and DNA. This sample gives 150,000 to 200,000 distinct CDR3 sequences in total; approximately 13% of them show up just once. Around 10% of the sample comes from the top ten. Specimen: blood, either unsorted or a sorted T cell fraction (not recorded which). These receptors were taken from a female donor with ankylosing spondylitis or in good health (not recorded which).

The CDR3 nucleotides are TGTGCCACCAGTGATTTCGGGACTAGCGGGAGTATTCGGACCCGGGATACGCAGTATTTT. Translated, it gives CATSDFGTSGSIRTRDTQYF. This rearrangement joins TRBV24-1 to TRBJ2-3; 14 nucleotides match TRBD2. The V segment lost 1 base and the J segment 6 bases; nucleotides outside the gene matches: 14. The CDR3 loop spans 20 amino acids. CDR1 KGHDR and CDR2 SFDVKD come from the germline V gene.

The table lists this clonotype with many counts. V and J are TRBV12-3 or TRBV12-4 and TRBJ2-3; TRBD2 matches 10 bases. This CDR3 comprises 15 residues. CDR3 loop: CGPGISGRPTDTQYF. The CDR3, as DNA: TGTGGCCCAGGTATTAGCGGGAGGCCCACAGATACGCAGTATTTT.

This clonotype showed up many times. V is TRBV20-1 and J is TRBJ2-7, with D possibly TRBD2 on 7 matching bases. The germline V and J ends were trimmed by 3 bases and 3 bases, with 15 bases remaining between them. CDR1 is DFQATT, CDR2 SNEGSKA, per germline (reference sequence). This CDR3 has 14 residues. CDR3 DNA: TGCAGTGCTAGGGAGGGGGGGAACAACTACGAGCAGTACTTC. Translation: CSAREGGNNYEQYF.

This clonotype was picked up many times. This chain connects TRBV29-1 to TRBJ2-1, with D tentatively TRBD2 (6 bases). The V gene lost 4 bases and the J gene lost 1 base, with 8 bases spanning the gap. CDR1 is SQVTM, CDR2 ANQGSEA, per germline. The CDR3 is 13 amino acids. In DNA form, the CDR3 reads TGCAGCGTTGGAAGCGGGTCCTACAATGAGCAGTTCTTC. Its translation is CSVGSGSYNEQFF.

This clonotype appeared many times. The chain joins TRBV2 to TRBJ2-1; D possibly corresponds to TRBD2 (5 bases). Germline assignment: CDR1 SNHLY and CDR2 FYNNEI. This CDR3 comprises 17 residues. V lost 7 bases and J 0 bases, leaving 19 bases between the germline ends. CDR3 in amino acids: CASMQGSGRSSYNEQFF. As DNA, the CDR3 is TGTGCCAGCATGCAAGGATCGGGAAGGAGCTCCTACAATGAGCAGTTCTTC.

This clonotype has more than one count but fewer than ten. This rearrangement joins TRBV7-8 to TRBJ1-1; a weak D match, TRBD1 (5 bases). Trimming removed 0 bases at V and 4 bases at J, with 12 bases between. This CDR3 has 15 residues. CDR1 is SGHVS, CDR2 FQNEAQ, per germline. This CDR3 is CASSLATTGGTEAFF. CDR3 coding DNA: TGTGCCAGCAGCTTAGCTACTACGGGGGGCACTGAAGCTTTCTTT.

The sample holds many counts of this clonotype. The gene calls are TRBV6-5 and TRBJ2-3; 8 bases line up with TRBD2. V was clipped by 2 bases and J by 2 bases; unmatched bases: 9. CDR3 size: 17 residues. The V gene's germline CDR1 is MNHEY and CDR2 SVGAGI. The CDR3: CASSYRRPGLATDTQYF. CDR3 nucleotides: TGTGCCAGCAGTTACCGGCGGCCCGGACTAGCCACAGATACGCAGTATTTT.

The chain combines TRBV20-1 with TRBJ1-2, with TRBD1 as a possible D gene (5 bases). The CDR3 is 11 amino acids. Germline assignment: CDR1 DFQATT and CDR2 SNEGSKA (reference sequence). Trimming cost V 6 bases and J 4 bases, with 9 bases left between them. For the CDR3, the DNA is TGCAGTGCCGGGGGGGTCTATGGCTACACCTTC. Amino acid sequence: CSAGGVYGYTF.